The rows below give T cell receptor beta chains drawn from one sample of a study of T cells after yellow fever vaccination. TCRdb ran MiXCR on the 5' RACE reads and lists one entry per CDR3 protein. The sample includes hundreds of thousands of distinct CDR3 sequences, 8.7% of them seen just once. Source: PBMCs, taken on the day of the first yellow fever vaccination. The receptors were gathered from a man aged 18 to 29 who received the YFV17D yellow fever vaccine. Both conserved end residues are trimmed from each CDR3. Each record gives: V gene, CDR3 protein.

v_call: TRBV6-1
cdr3_aa: ALDVFYGYT

v_call: TRBV7-6
cdr3_aa: ASSWGGTNEKLF

v_call: TRBV7-9
cdr3_aa: ASSKRVSRNHVLT

v_call: TRBV19
cdr3_aa: ASSSPGTHQETQY

v_call: TRBV7-9
cdr3_aa: ASSPSAGELF

v_call: TRBV20-1
cdr3_aa: SAREGLAGGTGELF

v_call: TRBV4-3
cdr3_aa: ASSSQGGQYYEQY

v_call: TRBV3-1
cdr3_aa: ASSPTLLSSYNEQF

v_call: TRBV3-1
cdr3_aa: ASSQVPMGFSGDYNEQF

v_call: TRBV5-1
cdr3_aa: PSSLRTLRVETQY

v_call: TRBV29-1
cdr3_aa: SVEDRGYTDTQY

v_call: TRBV6-6
cdr3_aa: ASSQVQGAAF

v_call: TRBV11-2
cdr3_aa: ASSLISLAFASTDTQY

v_call: TRBV21-1
cdr3_aa: ASRGQRSSYNEQF

v_call: TRBV20-1
cdr3_aa: SAREDLGLAGSYEQY

v_call: TRBV12-3/TRBV12-4
cdr3_aa: ASSLRAGAIGELF

v_call: TRBV5-6
cdr3_aa: ASSLPAGYEQY

v_call: TRBV18
cdr3_aa: ASSPLTATNTGELF

v_call: TRBV7-8
cdr3_aa: ASSLGGGHGGQPQH

v_call: TRBV15
cdr3_aa: ATSKNPPTSNNEQF

v_call: TRBV7-2
cdr3_aa: ASSPQVSYNEQF

v_call: TRBV3-1
cdr3_aa: ASSQLNRDGYT

v_call: TRBV9
cdr3_aa: ASSPIPNSGANVLT

v_call: TRBV27
cdr3_aa: ASSFVLYNSPLH

v_call: TRBV5-1
cdr3_aa: ASSWAGQANEKLF

v_call: TRBV5-4
cdr3_aa: ASSAQLTSTDTQY

v_call: TRBV27
cdr3_aa: ASSPQGAGSNQPQH

v_call: TRBV6-5
cdr3_aa: ASSYSKGLFSYT

v_call: TRBV10-3
cdr3_aa: AISSGQSQY

v_call: TRBV4-2
cdr3_aa: ASSQDPGRGEETQY

v_call: TRBV20-1
cdr3_aa: SASSRIEKLF

v_call: TRBV10-3
cdr3_aa: AISVGRSDSTDTQY

v_call: TRBV12-3/TRBV12-4
cdr3_aa: ASRPPGQGSDTQY

v_call: TRBV29-1
cdr3_aa: SVEGMTGGSTDTQY

v_call: TRBV6-5
cdr3_aa: ATRKDMSQNIQY

v_call: TRBV7-2
cdr3_aa: ASSLDSRGYT

v_call: TRBV28
cdr3_aa: ASTSGGVLFNYGYT

v_call: TRBV7-8
cdr3_aa: ASSLAFQGKYEQY

v_call: TRBV7-9
cdr3_aa: AIRGGEADTQY

v_call: TRBV6-2/TRBV6-3
cdr3_aa: ASSPTGVNYGYT

v_call: TRBV7-9
cdr3_aa: ASSLLRDLGGETQY

v_call: TRBV20-1
cdr3_aa: SATGPTSGFGQY

v_call: TRBV25-1
cdr3_aa: ASSGFLGVGDYEQY

v_call: TRBV9
cdr3_aa: ASSVRDYLTDTQY

v_call: TRBV4-1
cdr3_aa: ASSQELGGSGGELF

v_call: TRBV6-5
cdr3_aa: ASRYRLTGELF

v_call: TRBV5-1
cdr3_aa: ASSLGGGVDEQF

v_call: TRBV7-9
cdr3_aa: ASSSQGAQPQH

v_call: TRBV9
cdr3_aa: ASSVRQSYNEQF

v_call: TRBV21-1
cdr3_aa: ASSKARRSPNEQY

v_call: TRBV6-1
cdr3_aa: ASSQSPLIYEQY

v_call: TRBV6-6
cdr3_aa: ASRGRGRTPLH